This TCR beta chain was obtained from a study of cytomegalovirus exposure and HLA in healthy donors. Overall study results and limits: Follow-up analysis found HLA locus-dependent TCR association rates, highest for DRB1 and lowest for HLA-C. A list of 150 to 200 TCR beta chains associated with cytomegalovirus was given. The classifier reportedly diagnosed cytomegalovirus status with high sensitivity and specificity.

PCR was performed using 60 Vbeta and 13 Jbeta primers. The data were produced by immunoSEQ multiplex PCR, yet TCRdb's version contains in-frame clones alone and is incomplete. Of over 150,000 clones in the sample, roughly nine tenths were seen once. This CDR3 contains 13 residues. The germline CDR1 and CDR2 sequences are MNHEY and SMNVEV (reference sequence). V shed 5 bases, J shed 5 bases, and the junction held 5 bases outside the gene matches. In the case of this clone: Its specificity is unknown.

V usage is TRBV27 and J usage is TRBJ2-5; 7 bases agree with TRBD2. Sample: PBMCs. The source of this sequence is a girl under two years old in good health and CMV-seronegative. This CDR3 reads CASSPLGGETQYF. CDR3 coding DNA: TGTGCCAGCAGTCCATTGGGGGGGGAGACCCAGTACTTC.